This T cell receptor beta chain was observed in a study of shared clonotypes between healthy human individuals (dated by TCRdb to 2018 to 2020). Turning to the overall study: A couple of women and a few men aged 18 to 49 years were included in the cohort. Per donor, three plates each were used for CD4 naive and CD4 memory, two for CD8 naive, and one for CD8 memory. To estimate repertoire size and how much clonotype sharing occurs between individuals, the study deeply sequenced the blood TCR repertoires of a handful of healthy adults. To increase sequencing depth and limit assay-specific biases, TCR repertoire library preparation and sequencing were carried out by different laboratories using diverse techniques. Per donor, leukapheresis produced somewhere between about 0.94 and 8.9 billion PBMCs.

The study at large found these results: Pairwise subsampling indicated that sequencing depth was expected to affect the degree of clonotype sharing among donors. Compared with non-shared clonotypes, the clonotypes found in all four sorted-subset donors had higher generation probabilities. Naive subsets generally had larger estimated clonotype richness than memory subsets. Roughly 5.2% of naive CD4, roughly 3.6% of naive CD8, approximately 2.2% of memory CD4, and 0.35% to 0.4% of memory CD8 clonotypes were shared across a few donors. Only blood was sampled, and tissue TCR repertoires likely differ from those in blood. The genetic and exposure-history diversity represented was limited by the small number of donors. Even with the large sequencing depth, rarefaction of the sorted-subset datasets indicated that sequencing was incomplete.

CDR1 and CDR2 are drawn from the germline V gene: SGDLS, YYNGEE. The CDR3 numbers 14 residues from cysteine through phenylalanine. Only the CDR3 portion is preserved as DNA: 42 bases, with reading frame beginning at the first base. V and J lose 0 bases and 6 bases, and a span of 9 bases separates them. Concerning this clone: The target of this receptor is not known. No clone much larger than this one lies a single base away; base qualities are absent.

Using the deep immunoSEQ assay, TCR CDR3 regions were amplified from genomic DNA by multiplex PCR. Genomic DNA extracted from each cell subset was distributed evenly over all wells of several immunoSEQ 96-well plates, and each plate served as one replicate. For sorted subsets, around 200 ng genomic DNA, equal to 30,000 to 35,000 T cell genomes, was loaded into each replicate PCR. Purified libraries were quantified with a Qubit 3.0 fluorometer, sized on a Bioanalyzer 2100, and re-quantified with the KAPA Library Quantification kit. Every immunoSEQ 96-well plate was sequenced on a separate single-read 150-cycle Illumina NextSeq 550 flow cell. On the authors' methods: The immunoSEQ output contained only junctional sequences without quality scores, so filtering could not match that applied to full-length reads. To assign V/J genes and CDR3, sequences were annotated using PyIR, a Python wrapper for IgBLAST v1.9, with IMGT germline references. Reads with weak V/J assignments (E-value above 1e-6), missing CDR3, stop codons, out-of-frame junctions, or ambiguous translated residues were removed. V3J clonotypes were defined as sequences sharing the same inferred V gene, J gene, and CDR3 amino acid sequence. Percentage overlap between repertoires was calculated by dividing the number of shared unique clonotypes by the size of the smaller repertoire. Repertoire richness was assessed with RTK rarefaction, the Chao1 estimator, and Recon v2.1 estimates of unobserved clonotypes. Generation probabilities for all TCRbeta clonotypes obtained by the gDNA method from four donors were computed using OLGA. TCRdb mirrors the immuneACCESS table, restricted to in-frame sequences. Some clones are absent from its copies; in checked studies, under half trace to an unresolved V gene, and the reason for the others is unknown. V and J calls and clone size are those listed in that table; D and trimming were worked out from the DNA. This sample is represented by fewer than 400,000 clones; about 74% of them were singletons. The ten largest make up approximately 10% of the sample.

Donors were healthy HIV-negative adults with no recently reported acute infections or vaccinations. Every donor was a Caucasian adult living in Nashville, Tennessee, USA. CD4+ T cells were enriched by magnetic negative selection; naive cells were then positively selected on CD45RA, and the negative fraction formed the memory subset. Blood was obtained by leukapheresis, after which PBMCs were separated by Ficoll-Histopaque density gradient centrifugation and cryopreserved in liquid nitrogen vapor phase. Analytical flow cytometry was used to check the purity and quantity of each magnetically sorted T cell population. Genomic DNA was isolated from each sorted fraction and quantified by UV absorbance on a Nanodrop 2000c.

The chain is encoded by TRBV9 joined to TRBJ1-4; the D gene cannot be named for sure. The TCR sequence derives from a man younger than 45 in good health. Sequencing input: memory CD4+ T cells sorted from blood. The cell subset or site label here, explained by the study, means: CD45RA-negative fraction. CDR3 protein: CASSVGSIDEKLFF. The nucleotide sequence reads TGTGCCAGCAGCGTAGGTAGCATCGATGAAAAACTGTTTTTT. Beyond the CDR3, the reference TRBV9 and TRBJ1-4 genes provide the residues; the full variable domain reads: DSGVTQTPKHLITATGQRVTLRCSPRSGDLSVYWYQQSLDQGLQFLIQYYNGEERAKGNILERFSAQQFPDLHSELNLSSLELGDSALYFCASSVGSIDEKLFFGSGTQLSVL.